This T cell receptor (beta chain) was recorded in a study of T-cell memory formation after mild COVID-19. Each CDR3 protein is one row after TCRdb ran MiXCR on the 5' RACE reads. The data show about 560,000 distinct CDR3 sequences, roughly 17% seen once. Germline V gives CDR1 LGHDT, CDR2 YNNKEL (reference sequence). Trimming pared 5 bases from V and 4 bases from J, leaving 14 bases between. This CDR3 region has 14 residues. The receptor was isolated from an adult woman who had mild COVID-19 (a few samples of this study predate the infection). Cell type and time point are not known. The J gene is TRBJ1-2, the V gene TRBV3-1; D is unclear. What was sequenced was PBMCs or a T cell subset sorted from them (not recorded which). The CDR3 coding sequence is TGTGCCAGCAGCTTCGTCGGGTCCCCCTATGGCTACACCTTC. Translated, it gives CASSFVGSPYGYTF.